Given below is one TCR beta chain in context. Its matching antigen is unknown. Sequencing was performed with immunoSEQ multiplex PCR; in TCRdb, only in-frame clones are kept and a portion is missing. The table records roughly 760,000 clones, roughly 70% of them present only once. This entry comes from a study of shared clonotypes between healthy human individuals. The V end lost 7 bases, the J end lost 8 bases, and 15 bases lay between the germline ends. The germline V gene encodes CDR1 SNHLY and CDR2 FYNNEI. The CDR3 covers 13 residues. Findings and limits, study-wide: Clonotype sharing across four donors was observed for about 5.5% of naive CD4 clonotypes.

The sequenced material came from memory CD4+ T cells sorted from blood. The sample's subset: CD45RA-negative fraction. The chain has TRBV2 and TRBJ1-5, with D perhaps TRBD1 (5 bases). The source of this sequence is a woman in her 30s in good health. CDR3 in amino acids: CASIRDSGEPQHF. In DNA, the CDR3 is TGTGCCAGCATCCGGGACTCGGGCGAGCCCCAGCATTTT.